The TCR beta chain under discussion was sequenced for a study of T cell responses to AZD1222 COVID-19 vaccine. CDR1 SNHLY and CDR2 FYNNEI come from the germline V gene. Trimming shortened V by 6 bases and J by 7 bases, and 15 bases separated the two germline ends. The CDR3 runs to 13 residues. Profiled with immunoSEQ multiplex PCR; TCRdb holds only in-frame clones, not every one. The sample lists 120,000 to 150,000 clones, about nine tenths occurring once. The TCR originated in an adult in good health. The chain carries TRBV2 and TRBJ1-2; no firm D call. The sequencing used peripheral blood, collected on day 0 of AZD1222 vaccination. For the CDR3, the DNA is TGTGCCAGCAGGGTAGACCTAGAGGGTGGCTACACCTTC. It specifies CASRVDLEGGYTF.